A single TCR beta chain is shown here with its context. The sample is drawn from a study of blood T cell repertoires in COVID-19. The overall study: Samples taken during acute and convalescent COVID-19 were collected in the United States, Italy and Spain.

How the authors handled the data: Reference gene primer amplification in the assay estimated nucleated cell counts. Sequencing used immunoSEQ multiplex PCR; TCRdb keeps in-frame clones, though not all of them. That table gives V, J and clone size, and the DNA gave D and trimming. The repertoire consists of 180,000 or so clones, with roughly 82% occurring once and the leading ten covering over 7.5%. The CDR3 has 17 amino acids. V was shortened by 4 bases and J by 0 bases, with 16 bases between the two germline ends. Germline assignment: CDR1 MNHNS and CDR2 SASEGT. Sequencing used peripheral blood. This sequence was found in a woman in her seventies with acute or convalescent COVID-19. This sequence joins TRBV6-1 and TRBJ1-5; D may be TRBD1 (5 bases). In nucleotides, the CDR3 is TGTGCCAGCAGTGCCTCCGGAAGGGGCCTTAGCAATCAGCCCCAGCATTTT. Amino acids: CASSASGRGLSNQPQHF.